The 25 T cell receptor beta chains reported below all come from one sample, sequenced in a study of OX40 agonist ivuxolimab in advanced cancers. Sequencing used immunoSEQ multiplex PCR; TCRdb keeps in-frame clones, though not all of them. The sample records some 80,000 clones, about 82% being singletons. Sequencing used CD4+ or CD8+ T cells sorted from blood, obtained in a trial of the OX40 agonist ivuxolimab. Receptors originate from an adult with an advanced solid tumor such as melanoma, head and neck, liver or kidney cancer.

The chain employs TRBV5-1 and TRBJ2-7, with 8 bases fitting TRBD1. CDR1 and CDR2 (germline): SGHRS, YFSETQ. V dropped 4 bases and J dropped 1; count of bases not matched to a gene: 7. The CDR3 is 15 residues long. The CDR3 DNA sequence: TGCGCCAGCAGCCCACAGGGGGGCCATTCCTACGAGCAGTACTTC. Translation: CASSPQGGHSYEQYF.

This chain links TRBV6-5 with TRBJ1-5, with D tentatively TRBD1 (6 bases). The V end lost 6 bases, the J end lost 5 bases, and 14 bases lay between the germline ends. There are 14 residues in the CDR3. Germline loops: CDR1 MNHEY, CDR2 SVGAGI. The CDR3 reads CASSLIGGDQPQHF. The CDR3 DNA sequence: TGTGCCAGCAGCTTAATAGGGGGGGATCAGCCCCAGCATTTT.

The chain employs TRBV29-1 and TRBJ2-5; 7 bases line up with TRBD1. The CDR3 has 14 amino acids. Germline CDR1 is SQVTM and CDR2 is ANQGSEA. V shed 6 bases, J shed 5 bases, and the junction held 12 bases outside the gene matches. The CDR3, as DNA: TGCAGCGTAAGACAGGGATCCCTACGCGAGACCCAGTACTTC. Protein: CSVRQGSLRETQYF.

The gene calls are TRBV11-2 and TRBJ1-5, with TRBD1 identical over 7 bases. CDR1 is SGHAT, CDR2 FQNNGV, per germline. The trim removed 0 bases at V and 0 bases at J, leaving 14 bases unmatched. The CDR3 contains 20 residues. The CDR3 loop is CASSLDLISQGLYSNQPQHF. CDR3 DNA sequence: TGTGCCAGCAGCTTAGATCTTATCTCACAGGGGCTGTATAGCAATCAGCCCCAGCATTTT.

The CDR3 loop is CASSFQPTDTQYF. CDR3 DNA: TGTGCCAGCAGCTTCCAACCCACAGATACGCAGTATTTT. The rearrangement uses TRBV7-2 and TRBJ2-3; D unresolved. Looked up from germline, CDR1 is SGHTA and CDR2 is FQGNSA. Trimming cost V 3 bases and J 2 bases, with 6 bases left between them. The CDR3 runs to 13 residues.

The chain carries TRBV5-1 and TRBJ2-1; possible D gene TRBD1, 6 bases. Trimming took off 0 bases at V and 10 bases at J, with 14 bases between the two ends. The CDR3 covers 14 residues. Germline-derived CDR1 and CDR2 are SGHRS and YFSETQ. The CDR3 nucleotides are TGCGCCAGCAGCTTGGGGGCCGGGACACGAGAGCAGTTCTTC. It translates to CASSLGAGTREQFF. Full variable domain (rest looked up from reference TRBV5-1 and TRBJ2-1): KAGVTQTPRYLIKTRGQQVTLSCSPISGHRSVSWYQQTPGQGLQFLFEYFSETQRNKGNFPGRFSGRQFSNSRSEMNVSTLELGDSALYLCASSLGAGTREQFFGPGTRLTVL.

The V gene is TRBV29-1, the J gene TRBJ1-2; 7 bases map to TRBD1. This CDR3 spans 16 amino acids. With V trimmed by 4 bases and J by 4 bases, 15 bases remained unmatched. Germline CDR1 SQVTM, CDR2 ANQGSEA. The CDR3 nucleotides are TGCAGCGTTGGAGGGTACAGGGGAGCGGATAGCTATGGCTACACCTTC. This translates into CSVGGYRGADSYGYTF.

This chain joins TRBV30 and TRBJ2-6; TRBD2 agrees at 10 bases. The CDR3 contains 19 residues. V lost 0 bases, J lost 0 bases, and 8 bases stayed unmatched. The germline gives CDR1 GTSNPN, CDR2 SVGIG (reference sequence). In nucleotides, the CDR3 is TGTGCCTGGAGTGTAGAGCGGACTAGCGGACGCTCTGGGGCCAACGTCCTGACTTTC. This encodes CAWSVERTSGRSGANVLTF.

The chain combines TRBV5-1 with TRBJ2-5; 13 bases line up with TRBD2. The junction had 2 bases not matched to a gene; V was cut back by 2 bases and J by 4 bases. The CDR3 is 15 amino acids. Germline CDR1 and CDR2: SGHRS and YFSETQ. Here the CDR3 reads CASSLLAGGPETQYF. The CDR3 region has the DNA TGCGCCAGCAGCTTACTAGCGGGGGGGCCAGAGACCCAGTACTTC.

V is TRBV7-8 and J is TRBJ1-5; 8 nucleotides align to TRBD1. After removal of 3 bases from V and 2 bases from J, the junction contained 3 bases not matched to a gene. Germline V CDR1 and CDR2: SGHVS, FQNEAQ. This CDR3 is 15 amino acids long. CDR3 in DNA: TGTGCCAGCAGCTTCTTGACAGGGGGCAATCAGCCCCAGCATTTT. This sequence encodes CASSFLTGGNQPQHF.

The rearrangement joins TRBV7-2 to TRBJ2-3; 8 bases agree with TRBD2. This CDR3 contains 16 residues. CDR1 is SGHTA, CDR2 FQGNSA, per germline. V gave up 3 bases and J gave up 11 bases; unmatched junction bases: 16. CDR3 protein: CASSLRAGASQNGQYF. As DNA, the CDR3 is TGTGCCAGCAGCTTGAGAGCGGGAGCTTCACAGAACGGGCAGTATTTT.

This clone was counted once. This sequence joins TRBV4-1 and TRBJ1-3; 10 nucleotides line up with TRBD1. The germline CDR1 and CDR2 sequences are MGHRA and YSYEKL. The CDR3 is made up of 17 amino acids. J lost 2 bases, V lost 4 bases, and 8 bases had no gene match. This CDR3 is CASSLLLGTGAGNTIYF. The CDR3 nucleotides are TGCGCCAGCAGCCTCCTCTTAGGGACAGGGGCTGGAAACACCATATATTTT.

V is TRBV27 and J is TRBJ2-7; TRBD1 matches at 8 bases. Germline CDR1 is MNHEY and CDR2 is SMNVEV (reference sequence). V shed 5 bases and J 0 bases; nucleotides not matched to a gene: 6. This CDR3 contains 15 residues. The CDR3 DNA sequence: TGTGCCAGCAGTCCCAGGGGGCCTGTCTCCTACGAGCAGTACTTC. Its translation: CASSPRGPVSYEQYF.

The rearrangement joins TRBV27 to TRBJ1-5; D is possibly TRBD1 (5 bases). Germline loops: CDR1 MNHEY, CDR2 SMNVEV (reference sequence). This CDR3 contains 19 residues. The V end lost 3 bases, the J end lost 1 base, and 22 bases lay between the germline ends. In nucleotides, the CDR3 is TGTGCCAGCAGTTTCCGCCGGGGCCCCACCGGGGGGAGCAATCAGCCCCAGCATTTT. Its protein product is CASSFRRGPTGGSNQPQHF.

The chain carries TRBV9 and TRBJ2-1; 10 bases map to TRBD1. V shed 4 bases and J 4 bases; nucleotides not matched to a gene: 11. The CDR3 runs 17 residues. Germline V CDR1 and CDR2: SGDLS, YYNGEE. CDR3 loop: CASSQTGGLTGYNEQFF. In DNA, the CDR3 is TGTGCCAGCAGCCAGACAGGGGGCCTTACGGGTTACAATGAGCAGTTCTTC. The full variable domain, with the rest looked up from reference TRBV9 and TRBJ2-1, is DSGVTQTPKHLITATGQRVTLRCSPRSGDLSVYWYQQSLDQGLQFLIQYYNGEERAKGNILERFSAQQFPDLHSELNLSSLELGDSALYFCASSQTGGLTGYNEQFFGPGTRLTVL.

V gene TRBV10-3 combines with J gene TRBJ1-4; 7 bases match TRBD1. Germline V lookup: CDR1 ENHRY, CDR2 SYGVKD. The CDR3 runs 14 residues. Trimming cost V 6 bases and J 7 bases; bases outside gene matches: 8. CDR3: CAIRSAQGGEKLFF. CDR3 sequence (DNA): TGTGCCATCAGATCAGCGCAGGGGGGTGAAAAACTGTTTTTT.

This chain joins TRBV7-3 and TRBJ2-2; the D call may be TRBD1 or TRBD2 (6 bases each). The V end lost 0 bases, the J end lost 0 bases, and 8 bases lay between the germline ends. Germline values: CDR1 SGHTA, CDR2 FQGTGA. The CDR3 contains 16 residues. CDR3 loop: CASSLTGGANTGELFF. The DNA for the CDR3 is TGTGCCAGCAGCTTAACGGGGGGCGCGAACACCGGGGAGCTGTTTTTT.

The rearrangement joins TRBV11-3 to TRBJ1-2; 9 bases are a match to TRBD1. CDR1 and CDR2 from the germline V gene are SGHNT and YENEEA. CDR3 length: 17 residues. V lost 6 bases, J lost 2 bases, and 13 bases stayed unmatched. Written as DNA, the CDR3 is TGTGCCAGCAGTCCTCGCGGGACAGGGTCTTCCAACTATGGCTACACCTTC. Its translation: CASSPRGTGSSNYGYTF.

The V gene is TRBV7-2, the J gene TRBJ1-4, with TRBD1 matching over 9 bases. CDR3 length: 19 residues. Trimming at V came to 2 bases and at J to 5 bases, leaving 15 bases not matched to a gene. Germline loops: CDR1 SGHTA, CDR2 FQGNSA. CDR3 nucleotides: TGTGCCAGCAGCTTAAAGGCAGGGACAGGGCGTTCGTCCAATGAAAAACTGTTTTTT. Residues: CASSLKAGTGRSSNEKLFF.

The J gene is TRBJ1-2, the V gene TRBV6-5, with D unclear. This CDR3 region has 15 residues. Between the trimmed V and J ends, which lost 2 bases and 4 bases, there was a span of 14 bases. CDR1 is MNHEY, CDR2 SVGAGI, per germline. CDR3 sequence: CASSYQTSGSYGYTF. CDR3 nucleotide sequence: TGTGCCAGCAGTTACCAGACCTCAGGATCCTATGGCTACACCTTC.

CDR3 bases: TGTGCCTACGGTTTAGGGTACGGGGAGCTGTTTTTT. Translating gives CAYGLGYGELFF. The J gene is TRBJ2-2, the V gene TRBV30, with D unresolved. V lost 7 bases to trimming and J lost 7 bases, with 13 bases between them. This CDR3 contains 12 residues. The germline V gene encodes CDR1 GTSNPN and CDR2 SVGIG (reference sequence).

Remarks on this clone: At one boundary the junction diverges from the germline segment, which might be a read error. The chain couples TRBV7-2 to TRBJ1-3; D call uncertain. Germline-derived CDR1 and CDR2 are SGHTA and FQGNSA. There are 17 residues in the CDR3. The DNA of the CDR3 is TGTGCCAGCAGCTTCGGGAGGGTACGGGGATCTGCAAACACCATATATTTT. Protein: CASSFGRVRGSANTIYF.

The gene calls are TRBV6-5 and TRBJ1-2; D remains ambiguous. In germline, CDR1 is MNHEY, CDR2 SVGAGI. The CDR3 has 11 residues. The V gene lost 2 bases and the J gene lost 8 bases, with 6 bases spanning the gap. The CDR3 DNA reads TGTGCCAGCAGTTACCGAAGCGGCTACACCTTC. The encoded protein is CASSYRSGYTF.

The CDR3 spells CASSFLRTSGSRSYNEQFF. The CDR3 DNA sequence: TGCGCCAGCAGCTTCCTCCGTACTAGCGGGAGCCGCTCCTACAATGAGCAGTTCTTC. This sequence joins TRBV5-1 and TRBJ2-1; 11 nucleotides line up with TRBD2. CDR1 and CDR2 (germline): SGHRS, YFSETQ. Germline trimming cut 2 bases from V and 0 bases from J; bases unmatched to any gene: 10. This CDR3 comprises 19 residues.

The V and J genes are TRBV5-4 and TRBJ1-1; D gene unclear. Trimming shortened V by 2 bases and J by 0 bases, and 8 bases separated the two germline ends. The CDR3 has 14 amino acids. Per germline, CDR1 SGHNT and CDR2 YYREEE (reference sequence). CDR3 bases: TGTGCCAGCAGCTTCGGGCAGATGAACACTGAAGCTTTCTTT. Its protein product is CASSFGQMNTEAFF.